This entry lists 10 T cell receptor beta chains sequenced from one sample in a study of T cells in tuberculosis. The table came from immunoSEQ multiplex PCR; TCRdb's copy has only in-frame clones and leaves some out. The sample has about 33,000 clones, 92% seen once. Time point defined: new active TB diagnosis, blood taken before or within 7 days of starting treatment. Sequences were derived from PBMCs, sampled at tuberculosis diagnosis. The receptor set was obtained from an adult with tuberculosis. Some clones in this sample may be carry-over from other donors' samples.

The rearrangement links TRBV29-1 to TRBJ1-3, with 7 bases that match TRBD1. Germline trimming cut 6 bases from V and 3 bases from J; bases unmatched to any gene: 5. Germline V lookup: CDR1 SQVTM, CDR2 ANQGSEA. The CDR3 spans 13 residues. This chain's CDR3 is CSVGQSIGNTIYF. The CDR3 nucleotides read TGCAGCGTGGGACAGTCGATTGGAAACACCATATATTTT.

Only one count was recorded for this clone. This sequence joins TRBV27 and TRBJ2-7; 8 bases map to TRBD2. The CDR3 runs to 16 residues. Germline assignment: CDR1 MNHEY and CDR2 SMNVEV (reference sequence). With 2 bases clipped from V and 2 bases from J, the junction kept 8 bases outside the gene matches. This CDR3 is CASSLVVAGRTYEQYF. CDR3 DNA: TGTGCCAGCAGTTTAGTAGTAGCGGGGCGAACCTACGAGCAGTACTTC.

For the CDR3, the DNA is TGTGCCAGCTCTCCCGGCCCCTCTAGGGAGCAGTACTTC. Translating gives CASSPGPSREQYF. The V gene is TRBV18, the J gene TRBJ2-7, with unresolved D. This CDR3 spans 13 amino acids. Germline CDR1 and CDR2: KGHSH and LQKENI. The germline V and J ends were trimmed by 6 bases and 7 bases, with 16 bases remaining between them.

The chain is built from TRBV19 and TRBJ2-1; a weak D match, TRBD2 (6 bases). CDR1 LNHDA and CDR2 SQIVND come from the germline V gene (reference sequence). Trimming removed 7 bases at V and 0 bases at J, with 10 bases between. The CDR3 has 14 amino acids. CDR3 nucleotide sequence: TGTGCCAGTATAGACGGGAGCTCCTACAATGAGCAGTTCTTC. This codes for CASIDGSSYNEQFF.

The rearrangement joins TRBV25-1 to TRBJ2-7, with 7 positions matching TRBD1. The CDR3 covers 12 residues. Germline-derived CDR1 and CDR2 are MGHDK and SYGVNS. Trimming took 7 bases from V and 5 from J; bases not matched to a gene: 5. The CDR3 spells CASNLDRDEQYF. CDR3 coding DNA: TGTGCCAGCAACCTCGACAGGGACGAGCAGTACTTC.

Concerning this clone itself: Other DNA sequences from this sample encode an identical CDR3 as well. The chain joins TRBV18 to TRBJ1-3; 7 bases agree with TRBD1. The CDR3 spans 15 residues. Germline lookup yields CDR1 KGHSH and CDR2 LQKENI. The junction had 1 base not matched to a gene; V was cut back by 2 bases and J by 0 bases. This chain's CDR3 is CASSPGTASGNTIYF. The DNA for the CDR3 is TGTGCCAGCTCACCAGGGACAGCCTCTGGAAACACCATATATTTT. Full variable domain (rest looked up from reference TRBV18 and TRBJ1-3): NAGVMQNPRHLVRRRGQEARLRCSPMKGHSHVYWYRQLPEEGLKFMVYLQKENIIDESGMPKERFSAEFPKEGPSILRIQQVVRGDSAAYFCASSPGTASGNTIYFGEGSWLTVV.

The rearrangement uses TRBV27 and TRBJ1-1; D is unclear. Germline CDR1 is MNHEY and CDR2 is SMNVEV (reference sequence). This CDR3 is 14 amino acids long. Trimming pared 6 bases from V and 3 bases from J, leaving 14 bases between. The CDR3 DNA follows: TGTGCCAGCAGGAGAGGTAGCCGGGACACTGAAGCTTTCTTT. Encoded protein: CASRRGSRDTEAFF.

This clone was recorded once. The chain links TRBV19 to TRBJ1-2; 10 positions agree with TRBD1. The CDR3 is 17 residues long. The germline gives CDR1 LNHDA, CDR2 SQIVND (reference sequence). The trim removed 3 bases at V and 0 bases at J, leaving 7 bases unmatched. In DNA form, the CDR3 reads TGTGCCAGTAGTATTCTGGGACAGGGGTTATCTAACTATGGCTACACCTTC. It is translated as CASSILGQGLSNYGYTF.

This chain joins TRBV7-9 and TRBJ2-7; 10 nucleotides agree with TRBD1. CDR1 is SEHNR and CDR2 is FQNEAQ in the germline V gene (reference sequence). The CDR3 contains 16 residues. V lost 7 bases, J lost 2 bases, and 11 bases stayed unmatched. CDR3 loop: CASTPPGQGLTYEQYF. The CDR3 DNA follows: TGTGCCAGCACACCTCCGGGACAGGGGCTAACCTACGAGCAGTACTTC.

V gene TRBV6-1 combines with J gene TRBJ2-1; tentative D call: TRBD2 (5 bases). CDR3 size: 15 residues. Germline loops: CDR1 MNHNS, CDR2 SASEGT. V was trimmed by 3 bases and J by 2 bases, leaving 11 bases between them. This CDR3 is CASSEVLAPYNEQFF. The CDR3 DNA follows: TGTGCCAGCAGTGAGGTCCTAGCCCCCTACAATGAGCAGTTCTTC.